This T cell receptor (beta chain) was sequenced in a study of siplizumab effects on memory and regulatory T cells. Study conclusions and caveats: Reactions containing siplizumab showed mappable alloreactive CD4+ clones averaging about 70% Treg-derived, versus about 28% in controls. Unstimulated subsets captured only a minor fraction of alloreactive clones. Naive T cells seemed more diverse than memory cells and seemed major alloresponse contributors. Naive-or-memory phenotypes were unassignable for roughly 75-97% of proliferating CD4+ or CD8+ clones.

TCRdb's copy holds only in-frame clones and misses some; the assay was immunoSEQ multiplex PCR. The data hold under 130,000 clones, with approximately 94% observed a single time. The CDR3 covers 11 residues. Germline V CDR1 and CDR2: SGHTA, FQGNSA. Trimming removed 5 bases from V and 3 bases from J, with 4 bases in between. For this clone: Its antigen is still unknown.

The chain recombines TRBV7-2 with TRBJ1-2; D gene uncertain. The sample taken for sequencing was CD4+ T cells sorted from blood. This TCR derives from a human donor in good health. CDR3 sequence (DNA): TGTGCCAGCAGCCCCGACTATGGCTACACCTTC. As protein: CASSPDYGYTF.